A selection of T cell receptor beta chains follows, all from one sample in a study of CD8+CD57+ T cells in acquired aplastic anemia. Each CDR3 protein is one row after TCRdb ran MiXCR on the reads. Of about 270,000 distinct CDR3 sequences in the sample, approximately 56% were seen once. The sequenced material came from sorted CD4+, CD8+, or CD8+CD57+ T cells (not recorded which) from PBMCs. Receptors were obtained from a human donor with severe aplastic anemia or a healthy control (not recorded which). Both conserved end residues are part of each CDR3. D genes are given only for firm matches. Part of the rows lack a size; the others show once, few, many or a class for expanded clones.

NA,TRBV2,16,NA,TRBJ1-5,CASSEDRPHANQPQHF,TGTGCCAGCAGCGAAGACAGGCCTCATGCCAATCAGCCCCAGCATTTT
few,TRBV20-1,13,TRBD2,TRBJ2-3,CSAWGSGSDTQYF,TGCAGTGCTTGGGGTAGCGGGAGTGATACGCAGTATTTT
many,TRBV12-3/TRBV12-4,15,NA,TRBJ2-2,CASSLGRRNTGELFF,TGTGCCAGCAGTCTCGGAAGAAGGAACACCGGGGAGCTGTTTTTT
NA,TRBV25-1,12,NA,TRBJ1-3,CASNDFGNTIYF,TGTGCCAGCAATGATTTTGGAAACACCATATATTTT
many,TRBV6-5,12,NA,TRBJ2-2,CASSPRSGELFF,TGTGCCAGCAGCCCCAGGTCCGGGGAGCTGTTTTTT
many,TRBV5-5,17,NA,TRBJ2-7,CASSFWFSAQSSYEQYF,TGTGCCAGCAGCTTTTGGTTTTCCGCCCAATCTTCCTACGAGCAGTACTTC
NA,TRBV5-1,15,TRBD1,TRBJ2-7,CASSSLSGTGAEQYF,TGCGCCAGCAGCTCCCTTTCCGGGACAGGGGCCGAGCAGTACTTC
NA,TRBV7-7,12,NA,TRBJ2-1,CASSSGTNEQFF,TGTGCTAGCAGTTCCGGGACTAATGAGCAGTTCTTC
once,TRBV9,14,TRBD2,TRBJ2-4,CASSQGLAENIQYF,TGTGCCAGCAGCCAGGGACTAGCGGAAAACATTCAGTACTTC
NA,TRBV7-9,13,NA,TRBJ2-3,CASTDIKPDTQYF,TGTGCCAGCACGGACATAAAGCCGGATACGCAGTATTTT
NA,TRBV15,13,NA,TRBJ1-1,CATSNHGETEAFF,TGTGCCACCAGCAATCACGGGGAGACTGAAGCTTTCTTT
many,TRBV5-8,14,TRBD1,TRBJ1-1,CASTNQGEDTEAFF,TGTGCCAGCACCAACCAGGGGGAGGACACTGAAGCTTTCTTT
few,TRBV7-8,15,TRBD2,TRBJ2-7,CASTYAAGVGYEQYF,TGTGCCAGCACTTACGCAGCGGGAGTCGGCTACGAGCAGTACTTC
NA,TRBV20-1,16,TRBD2,TRBJ2-3,CSARPYQVAGEGTQYF,TGCAGTGCTAGACCGTACCAGGTAGCGGGAGAAGGTACGCAGTATTTT
NA,TRBV10-3,13,TRBD1,TRBJ1-2,CAIRGTENYGYTF,TGTGCCATCAGGGGGACAGAGAACTATGGCTACACCTTC
few,TRBV10-2,13,TRBD1,TRBJ1-3,CASRRGQVGTIYF,TGCGCCAGCAGGAGGGGACAGGTGGGCACCATATATTTT
many,TRBV14,13,NA,TRBJ2-7,CASSQQVDYEQYF,TGTGCCAGCAGCCAACAGGTCGACTACGAGCAGTACTTC
many,TRBV14,14,NA,TRBJ2-5,CASSREQGQETQYF,TGTGCCAGCAGCCGCGAACAGGGCCAAGAGACCCAGTACTTC
NA,TRBV19,17,TRBD1,TRBJ1-2,CASSSPTLGQGRNGYTF,TGTGCCAGTAGTTCACCGACCCTCGGACAGGGCCGAAATGGCTACACCTTC
NA,TRBV7-9,13,NA,TRBJ1-1,CASSLAQMTGTFF,TGTGCCAGCAGCTTAGCGCAGATGACAGGAACTTTCTTT
NA,TRBV7-2,16,NA,TRBJ2-1,CASSLDPRQANNEQFF,TGTGCCAGCAGCTTAGACCCCCGACAGGCCAACAATGAGCAGTTCTTC
once,TRBV7-6,15,NA,TRBJ2-7,CASSLVGNAYYEQYF,TGTGCCAGCAGCTTAGTGGGGAACGCTTACTACGAGCAGTACTTC
NA,TRBV9,14,NA,TRBJ1-1,CASSSRSRDTEAFF,TGTGCCAGCAGCTCTCGCAGCAGGGACACTGAAGCTTTCTTT
NA,TRBV15,13,NA,TRBJ2-1,CATSDFGRDEQFF,TGTGCCACCAGTGATTTCGGCAGGGATGAGCAGTTCTTC
NA,TRBV9,15,NA,TRBJ2-7,CASSVAPAYSYEQYF,TGTGCCAGCAGCGTAGCGCCAGCCTACTCCTACGAGCAGTACTTC
few,TRBV15,16,NA,TRBJ1-5,CATSMGTLSGNQPQHF,TGTGCCACCAGCATGGGGACCCTCAGTGGCAATCAGCCCCAGCATTTT
many,TRBV7-8,15,NA,TRBJ1-1,CASGRLGTGGTEAFF,TGTGCCAGCGGCAGGCTTGGGACGGGGGGCACTGAAGCTTTCTTT
many,TRBV4-3,15,TRBD1,TRBJ2-7,CASSLGTGGSYEQYF,TGCGCCAGCAGCCTAGGGACAGGGGGCTCCTACGAGCAGTACTTC
NA,TRBV5-4,13,NA,TRBJ2-7,CASSLPDTYEQYF,TGTGCCAGCAGCTTGCCAGATACCTACGAGCAGTACTTC
few,TRBV11-3,12,NA,TRBJ1-1,CASSTRGTDAFF,TGTGCCAGCAGCACGAGGGGGACTGACGCTTTCTTT
few,TRBV29-1,14,NA,TRBJ1-3,CSVDLGSSGNTIYF,TGCAGCGTTGATCTCGGGAGCTCTGGAAACACCATATATTTT
NA,TRBV19,14,NA,TRBJ1-1,CASSITGVATEAFF,TGTGCCAGTAGCATCACGGGGGTAGCAACTGAAGCTTTCTTT
NA,TRBV6-5,13,NA,TRBJ2-6,CASTRRGANVLTF,TGTGCCAGCACCCGAAGGGGGGCCAACGTCCTGACTTTC
NA,TRBV6-2/TRBV6-3,12,NA,TRBJ1-2,CASSYESFGYTF,TGTGCCAGCAGTTACGAGTCCTTTGGCTACACCTTC
few,TRBV5-1,15,TRBD2,TRBJ2-7,CASSSGLAGVDEQYF,TGCGCCAGCAGCTCAGGACTAGCGGGGGTGGACGAGCAGTACTTC
NA,TRBV10-3,15,TRBD2,TRBJ2-3,CASGARGGRTDTQYF,TGTGCCTCGGGGGCCCGGGGGGGCCGGACAGATACGCAGTATTTT
many,TRBV7-3,20,TRBD2,TRBJ2-1,CASSFHTEELAGGPYNEQFF,TGTGCCAGCAGCTTCCACACTGAAGAACTAGCGGGGGGGCCGTACAATGAGCAGTTCTTC
many,TRBV20-1,13,NA,TRBJ2-3,CSGLLASTDTQYF,TGCAGTGGACTTCTGGCTAGCACAGATACGCAGTATTTT
NA,TRBV6-2/TRBV6-3,17,NA,TRBJ1-1,CASSYPEAKSVDTEAFF,TGTGCCAGCAGTTACCCGGAGGCAAAGTCTGTCGATACTGAAGCTTTCTTT
NA,TRBV2,15,NA,TRBJ1-1,CASSLVTGQHTEAFF,TGTGCCAGCAGCTTAGTTACGGGCCAGCACACTGAAGCTTTCTTT
NA,TRBV28,14,NA,TRBJ2-2,CASIGGPRTGELFF,TGTGCCAGCATCGGGGGCCCGAGGACCGGGGAGCTGTTTTTT
many,TRBV5-1,13,NA,TRBJ2-5,CASSLFYQETQYF,TGCGCCAGCAGCTTGTTCTACCAAGAGACCCAGTACTTC
many,TRBV5-6,15,TRBD2,TRBJ2-7,CASSLPRTSGGEQYF,TGTGCCAGCAGTCTACCAAGGACTAGCGGGGGCGAGCAGTACTTC
NA,TRBV12-3/TRBV12-4,14,NA,TRBJ2-3,CASSIDRQTDTQYF,TGTGCCAGCAGTATCGACAGGCAGACAGATACGCAGTATTTT
NA,TRBV9,15,NA,TRBJ2-2,CASSPLQGNTGELFF,TGTGCCAGCAGCCCACTCCAGGGGAACACCGGGGAGCTGTTTTTT
few,TRBV2,16,NA,TRBJ2-7,CASSVSLSKSSYEQYF,TGTGCCAGCAGTGTCTCGCTGAGCAAAAGCTCCTACGAGCAGTACTTC
NA,TRBV2,17,TRBD2,TRBJ2-3,CASSEAGGGRRSDTQYF,TGTGCCAGCAGTGAGGCGGGTGGCGGGAGGAGGTCAGATACGCAGTATTTT
NA,TRBV4-3,13,NA,TRBJ1-2,CASSLGRSNGYTF,TGCGCCAGCAGCCTTGGCCGTTCCAATGGCTACACCTTC
few,TRBV7-8,15,NA,TRBJ2-7,CASSLVEAATYEQYF,TGTGCCAGCAGCTTAGTAGAGGCGGCCACCTACGAGCAGTACTTC
many,TRBV7-8,15,NA,TRBJ1-5,CASSLGTSSNQPQHF,TGTGCCAGCAGCTTAGGTACGAGTAGCAATCAGCCCCAGCATTTT
NA,TRBV7-8,16,TRBD2,TRBJ2-2,CASSYWVGERGGELFF,TGTGCCAGCAGCTATTGGGTTGGGGAGCGGGGCGGGGAGCTGTTTTTT
NA,TRBV12-3/TRBV12-4,14,NA,TRBJ2-1,CASSLIRRDFEQFF,TGTGCCAGCAGTTTAATTCGAAGGGACTTTGAGCAGTTCTTC
many,TRBV6-1,13,NA,TRBJ2-7,CARLGRGAYEQYF,TGTGCCAGGCTCGGACGGGGAGCCTACGAGCAGTACTTC
many,TRBV28,15,NA,TRBJ2-5,CASSLFGTRGETQYF,TGTGCCAGCAGTTTATTTGGTACAAGGGGAGAGACCCAGTACTTC
few,TRBV7-8,14,TRBD2,TRBJ2-1,CASSLSGRVNEQFF,TGTGCCAGCAGCTTAAGCGGGAGGGTCAATGAGCAGTTCTTC
NA,TRBV25-1,15,TRBD1,TRBJ2-5,CASSGTGGPEETQYF,TGTGCCAGCAGTGGAACAGGGGGTCCAGAAGAGACCCAGTACTTC